Below are 9 T cell receptor beta chains sequenced from a single sample in a study of T cells after yellow fever vaccination. TCRdb itself ran the 5' RACE reads through MiXCR, one entry per CDR3 protein. Of 250,000 to 400,000 distinct CDR3 sequences listed, roughly 4.3% are singletons. Sequenced material: PBMCs, taken 15 days after the yellow fever booster vaccination. Receptors were obtained from a young man who received the YFV17D yellow fever vaccine.

This clonotype occurred many times. The gene calls are TRBV6-6 and TRBJ2-2; D perhaps matches TRBD1 (5 bases). Germline V lookup: CDR1 MNHNY, CDR2 SVGAGI (reference sequence). The CDR3 has 16 amino acids. Deletions cut 6 bases from V and 0 bases from J, with 14 bases between. The CDR3 coding sequence is TGTGCCAGCAGCCATTGGACACCCCCGAACACCGGGGAGCTGTTTTTT. Translating it yields CASSHWTPPNTGELFF.

V usage is TRBV7-2 and J usage is TRBJ1-2; no clear D gene. There are 15 residues in the CDR3. Trimming took off 4 bases at V and 4 bases at J, with 16 bases between the two ends. CDR1 and CDR2 from the germline V gene are SGHTA and FQGNSA. The CDR3 loop reads CASSSRTSVPYGYTF. CDR3 coding DNA: TGTGCCAGCAGCTCGAGGACCTCCGTTCCCTATGGCTACACCTTC.

This clonotype was seen ten or more times. The rearrangement joins TRBV29-1 to TRBJ2-2; D unclear. V lost 5 bases and J 0 bases, leaving 7 bases between the germline ends. Germline CDR1 is SQVTM and CDR2 is ANQGSEA. The CDR3 length is 13 residues. CDR3 DNA sequence: TGCAGCGTTATAGTCTCGAACACCGGGGAGCTGTTTTTT. This codes for CSVIVSNTGELFF.

This clonotype has at least ten counts. The CDR3 loop reads CASSQGWARASYEQYF. The CDR3 coding sequence is TGCGCCAGCAGCCAAGGATGGGCCAGGGCGTCCTACGAGCAGTACTTC. The chain links TRBV4-1 to TRBJ2-7; maybe TRBD1 (5 bases). Trimming stripped 1 base from V and 1 base from J, with 14 bases between. The germline V gene encodes CDR1 MGHRA and CDR2 YSYEKL. The CDR3 has 16 amino acids.

This clonotype was seen repeatedly, ten times or more. The CDR3: CASSRYRGRGANEKLFF. DNA for the CDR3: TGCGCCAGCAGCCGTTACAGGGGGCGCGGAGCTAATGAAAAACTGTTTTTT. The chain couples TRBV4-3 to TRBJ1-4; TRBD1 agrees at 9 bases. This CDR3 has 17 amino acids. Germline V lookup: CDR1 LGHNA, CDR2 YSLEER. Trimming removed 4 bases from V and 3 bases from J; junction bases left unmatched: 9.

This clonotype was counted a few times. CDR3 amino acids: CASSVESIRETQYF. CDR3 bases: TGTGCCAGCAGCGTAGAAAGTATTCGAGAGACCCAGTACTTC. The rearrangement joins TRBV9 to TRBJ2-5; unclear D gene. Per the germline V gene, CDR1 is SGDLS and CDR2 is YYNGEE. The CDR3 is 14 amino acids. Trimming cost V 0 bases and J 4 bases, with 10 bases left between them. Variable domain in full (rest from reference TRBV9 and TRBJ2-5): DSGVTQTPKHLITATGQRVTLRCSPRSGDLSVYWYQQSLDQGLQFLIQYYNGEERAKGNILERFSAQQFPDLHSELNLSSLELGDSALYFCASSVESIRETQYFGPGTRLLVL.

The chain joins TRBV12-3 or TRBV12-4 to TRBJ1-4; 10 nucleotides align to TRBD1. Trimming removed 6 bases from V and 14 bases from J; junction bases left unmatched: 3. CDR3 length: 11 residues. The CDR3 here is CASSQGQGLFF. CDR3 DNA sequence: TGTGCCAGCAGCCAGGGACAGGGGCTGTTTTTT.

Ten or more counts support this clonotype. This chain uses TRBV20-1 with TRBJ2-3; 7 nucleotides match TRBD2. V lost 6 bases, J lost 2 bases, and 11 bases stayed unmatched. The CDR3 totals 15 residues. The germline V gene encodes CDR1 DFQATT and CDR2 SNEGSKA (reference sequence). The CDR3 nucleotides are TGCAGTGCCGCGAGGGCGGGGGTGAACACAGATACGCAGTATTTT. This sequence encodes CSAARAGVNTDTQYF.

Many counts were recorded for this clonotype. The V call is TRBV4-1, the J call TRBJ1-1; no reliable D call. Between the trimmed V and J ends, which lost 4 bases and 3 bases, there was a span of 15 bases. The CDR3 runs to 15 residues. From germline, CDR1 is MGHRA and CDR2 YSYEKL. The CDR3 loop reads CASSLGSSTDTEAFF. The CDR3 DNA is TGCGCCAGCAGCCTCGGATCGAGTACGGACACTGAAGCTTTCTTT.